This entry describes one T cell receptor beta chain. In the original workflow: Nucleated cell counts were estimated from reference gene primer amplification. The repertoire was sequenced with immunoSEQ multiplex PCR; TCRdb's copy has only in-frame clones and lacks some. V and J calls and clone size are given by that table; D and trimming were obtained from the DNA. There are tens of thousands of clones in the sample; 75% to 90% occur only once, and about 5.6% lies in the top ten. This sample was taken from a study of blood T cell repertoires in COVID-19. Study-level background: Specimens from acute and convalescent COVID-19 originated in the United States, Italy and Spain.

There are 14 residues in the CDR3. Germline V gene data show CDR1 as SNHLY and CDR2 as FYNNEI. V gave up 7 bases and J gave up 0 bases; unmatched junction bases: 6. The sample was peripheral blood. The TCR was taken from a man aged 55 to 69 with active COVID-19. The rearrangement joins TRBV2 to TRBJ2-7, with 7 bases aligning to TRBD2. The CDR3 DNA sequence: TGTGCCAGCATCCGGTGGGGGGGCTCCTACGAGCAGTACTTC. Translated: CASIRWGGSYEQYF.